The sequence of this T cell receptor beta chain was determined in a study of control samples from healthy donors and cancer patients. The table came from immunoSEQ multiplex PCR; TCRdb's copy has only in-frame clones and leaves some out. This table holds under 200,000 clones, roughly 94% found once. The sample comprised blood. This receptor was taken from a woman aged 40 to 50 in good health.

The CDR3 loop reads CASSRDSPSSYNSPLHF. CDR3 bases: TGCGCCAGCAGCCGTGACAGCCCCAGCTCCTATAATTCACCCCTCCACTTT. The rearrangement links TRBV5-1 to TRBJ1-6; a possible D gene is TRBD1 (5 bases). V was shortened by 4 bases and J by 0 bases, with 14 bases between the two germline ends. The CDR3 runs 17 residues. Germline CDR1 SGHRS, CDR2 YFSETQ.